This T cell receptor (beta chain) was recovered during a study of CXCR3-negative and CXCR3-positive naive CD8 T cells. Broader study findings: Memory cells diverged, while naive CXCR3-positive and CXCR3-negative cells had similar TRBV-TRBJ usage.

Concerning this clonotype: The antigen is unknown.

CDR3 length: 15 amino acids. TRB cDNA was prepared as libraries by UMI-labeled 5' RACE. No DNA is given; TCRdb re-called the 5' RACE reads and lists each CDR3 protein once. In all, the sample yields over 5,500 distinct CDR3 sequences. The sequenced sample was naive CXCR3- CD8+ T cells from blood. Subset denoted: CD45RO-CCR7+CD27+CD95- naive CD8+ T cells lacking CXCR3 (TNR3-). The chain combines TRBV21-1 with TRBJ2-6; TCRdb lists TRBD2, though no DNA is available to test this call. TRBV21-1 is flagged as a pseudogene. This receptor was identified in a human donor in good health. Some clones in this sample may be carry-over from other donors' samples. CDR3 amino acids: CASSKRDSRANVLTF.